Given below is one TCR beta chain in context. This entry belongs to a study of blood T cell repertoires in COVID-19. This CDR3 contains 15 residues. The germline V gene has CDR1 LGHNA and CDR2 YNFKEQ. V shed 8 bases, J shed 8 bases, and the junction held 14 bases outside the gene matches. The table came from immunoSEQ multiplex PCR; TCRdb's copy has only in-frame clones and leaves some out. The sample holds 250,000 to 400,000 clones; 88% are singletons and the top ten take 1.5% to 2%. The Seattle site enrolled patients during active infection and followed them longitudinally. Sequences were obtained from peripheral blood. The chain couples TRBV4-2 to TRBJ1-4; 7 nucleotides line up with TRBD1. The receptor was isolated from a woman aged 25 to 39 with COVID-19, enrolled during active disease. The CDR3 is CASSKRGTEEEKLFF. The CDR3 DNA is TGTGCCAGCTCCAAAAGAGGGACAGAAGAGGAAAAACTGTTTTTT.